Listed below are T cell receptor beta chains from one sample, sequenced in a study of blood T cell repertoires in COVID-19. Generated by immunoSEQ multiplex PCR, the TCRdb table keeps only in-frame clones and is missing some. This sample has 150,000 to 200,000 clones; over 75% occur once, and the top ten carry approximately 9.4%. Sequences were obtained from peripheral blood. The receptors derive from a woman older than 75 with acute or convalescent COVID-19. Each CDR3 is given with its conserved first and last residue. Each record gives: V gene, clone size, J gene, D gene, CDR3 length, CDR3 DNA, CDR3 protein. The D gene is left open where the match is weak. Clone size is not always given. Where it is, it says once, few, many or a class for expanded clones.

>TRBV14|once|TRBJ2-2|TRBD1|18
TGTGCCAGCAGCCACATACAGGGGCCCTATGTGAACACCGGGGAGCTGTTTTTT
CASSHIQGPYVNTGELFF
>TRBV6-5|-|TRBJ1-1|TRBD1|13
TGTGCCAGCAGACGGACAGGGGGCACTGAAGCTTTCTTT
CASRRTGGTEAFF
>TRBV24-1|once|TRBJ2-3|TRBD2|16
TGTGCCACCAGTACCTCGGGCGGGGGGCCGCCAGATACGCAGTATTTT
CATSTSGGGPPDTQYF
>TRBV19|-|TRBJ1-1|TRBD1|16
TGTGCCAGTAGTACGGACAGGGAGAAGGGCACCGCTGAAGCTTTCTTT
CASSTDREKGTAEAFF
>TRBV3-1/TRBV3-2|-|TRBJ2-7|-|16
TGTGCCAGCAGCCGTTCGCCGGACAGCAATACCTACGAGCAGTACTTC
CASSRSPDSNTYEQYF
>TRBV6-5|-|TRBJ1-1|TRBD1|15
TGTGCCAGCAGTTCATGGACAGGGGGGAGCACTGAAGCTTTCTTT
CASSSWTGGSTEAFF
>TRBV4-2|-|TRBJ2-6|TRBD2|18
TGTGCCAGCAGCCAAGGGACTAGCGTCGCCTCTGGGGCCAACGTCCTGACTTTC
CASSQGTSVASGANVLTF
>TRBV7-9|-|TRBJ2-7|TRBD2|15
TGTGCCAGCATCTCAGCGGGGGCTTACAGGGACGAGCAGTACTTC
CASISAGAYRDEQYF
>TRBV7-9|-|TRBJ2-1|TRBD1|15
TGTGCCAGCAGCTCGGACAGGGGTCATTACAATGAGCAGTTCTTC
CASSSDRGHYNEQFF
>TRBV30|-|TRBJ1-3|-|13
TGTGCCTGGGCCACAGGGTACGGAAACACCATATATTTT
CAWATGYGNTIYF
>TRBV12-3/TRBV12-4|-|TRBJ1-5|-|13
TGTGCCAGCGGAACAGGGACACCTCAGCCCCAGCATTTT
CASGTGTPQPQHF
>TRBV2|-|TRBJ2-5|-|11
TGTGCCAGCACTAGTTCGGAGACCCAGTACTTC
CASTSSETQYF
>TRBV11-2|-|TRBJ1-3|-|14
TGTGCCAGCAGCTTGCAGGGTGCTGGAAACACCATATATTTT
CASSLQGAGNTIYF
>TRBV2|-|TRBJ1-1|TRBD1|15
TGTGCCAGCAGTGAATTCGGACAGGTAAACACTGAAGCTTTCTTT
CASSEFGQVNTEAFF
>TRBV5-5|-|TRBJ2-5|-|15
TGTGCCAGCAGCTTGTCAACAGGGTCTGTCCAGACCCAGTACTTC
CASSLSTGSVQTQYF
>TRBV5-4|-|TRBJ1-2|-|15
TGTGCCAGCAGCTTGTCGGGCAGGGGCCACTATGGCTACACCTTC
CASSLSGRGHYGYTF
>TRBV15|-|TRBJ1-5|-|18
TGTGCCACCAGCACCCCCCCCGGAGACAGATTTACCAATCAGCCCCAGCATTTT
CATSTPPGDRFTNQPQHF
>TRBV2|once|TRBJ1-2|-|13
TGTGCCAGCAATCTTTCAGGGTACTATGGCTACACCTTC
CASNLSGYYGYTF
>TRBV7-2|-|TRBJ1-1|-|14
TGTGCCAGCAGCTTAGAAGGGGGGAACACTGAAGCTTTCTTT
CASSLEGGNTEAFF
>TRBV5-5|-|TRBJ2-1|-|15
TGTGCCAGCAGCTTTCATGGCGGGGGCCACAATGAGCAGTTCTTC
CASSFHGGGHNEQFF
>TRBV6-1|-|TRBJ1-2|-|14
TGTGCCAGCAGTGAAGGTGGAGGGCCCTATGGCTACACCTTC
CASSEGGGPYGYTF
>TRBV7-8|-|TRBJ1-1|-|12
TGTGCCAGCAGCCCTAGGAGCTCTGAAGCTTTCTTT
CASSPRSSEAFF
>TRBV6-4|once|TRBJ1-5|-|14
TGTGCCAGCAGTCCGGAGTATAGCAATCAGCCCCAGCATTTT
CASSPEYSNQPQHF
>TRBV5-4|-|TRBJ2-3|-|16
TGTGCCAGCAGCTTGGAATCTAATGTCAGGGGAGATACGCAGTATTTT
CASSLESNVRGDTQYF
>TRBV6-6|-|TRBJ2-1|-|16
TGTGCCAGCAGTTACACCCCCGCGGGGCCTAACAATGAGCAGTTCTTC
CASSYTPAGPNNEQFF
>TRBV30|once|TRBJ1-2|TRBD1|14
TGTGCCTGGAGTGGGGACAGGGGGGTGCTTGGCTACACCTTC
CAWSGDRGVLGYTF
>TRBV19|-|TRBJ1-5|-|15
TGTGCCAGTAGTATAGACGGGGATGGCAATCAGCCCCAGCATTTT
CASSIDGDGNQPQHF
>TRBV29-1|-|TRBJ2-3|TRBD2|13
TGCAGCGTTGAGGGGGGGGAAAAGGATACGCAGTATTTT
CSVEGGEKDTQYF
>TRBV4-1|-|TRBJ2-3|TRBD2|19
TGCGCCAGCAGCCAATCTTGGGCGAGGACTAGCGGGAAGACAGATACGCAGTATTTT
CASSQSWARTSGKTDTQYF
>TRBV7-2|many|TRBJ2-2|TRBD1|15
TGTGCCAGCAGCTTACGGACAGGGGGCACCGGGGAGCTGTTTTTT
CASSLRTGGTGELFF
>TRBV5-1|-|TRBJ2-5|TRBD1|16
TGCGCCAGCAGCTTGATAGGACAGGGGGCGCGGGAGACCCAGTACTTC
CASSLIGQGARETQYF
>TRBV30|-|TRBJ1-2|TRBD1|14
TGTGCCTTACACCGCACAGGGGGCAAAGGTGGCTACACCTTC
CALHRTGGKGGYTF
>TRBV3-1/TRBV3-2|-|TRBJ2-3|-|12
TGTGCCAGCAGCCAAATAACAGATACGCAGTATTTT
CASSQITDTQYF
>TRBV3-1/TRBV3-2|-|TRBJ1-2|-|12
TGTGCCAGCAGCCAGAGCCCGGTTGGCTACACCTTC
CASSQSPVGYTF
>TRBV9|once|TRBJ2-1|TRBD2|16
TGTGCCAGCAGCGTACTATCGGGAGGGCCGGGAGATGAGCAGTTCTTC
CASSVLSGGPGDEQFF
>TRBV10-3|-|TRBJ2-2|TRBD1|16
TGTGCCATCAGTGCCGTAAGGACAGGGACCACCGGGGAGCTGTTTTTT
CAISAVRTGTTGELFF
>TRBV6-1|-|TRBJ1-4|-|16
TGTGCCAGCAGTGACCAAAACAGGGTCACTAATGAAAAACTGTTTTTT
CASSDQNRVTNEKLFF
>TRBV2|many|TRBJ1-1|-|13
TGTGCCAGCATCGAAGGACAGAACACTGAAGCTTTCTTT
CASIEGQNTEAFF
>TRBV5-4|-|TRBJ2-1|-|13
TGTGCCAGCAGCCCGTATTCCCGCAATGAGCAGTTCTTC
CASSPYSRNEQFF
>TRBV9|-|TRBJ1-6|TRBD1|14
TGTGCCAGCAGCCGGACAGGGAATAATTCACCCCTCCACTTT
CASSRTGNNSPLHF
>TRBV19|-|TRBJ1-4|-|15
TGTGCCAGTAGTCCGGGGGACGGTCTGGTAGAAAAACTGTTTTTT
CASSPGDGLVEKLFF
>TRBV5-6|-|TRBJ2-1|TRBD1|15
TGTGCCAGCAGCTCCCAGGACAGGGTGAGGAATGAGCAGTTCTTC
CASSSQDRVRNEQFF